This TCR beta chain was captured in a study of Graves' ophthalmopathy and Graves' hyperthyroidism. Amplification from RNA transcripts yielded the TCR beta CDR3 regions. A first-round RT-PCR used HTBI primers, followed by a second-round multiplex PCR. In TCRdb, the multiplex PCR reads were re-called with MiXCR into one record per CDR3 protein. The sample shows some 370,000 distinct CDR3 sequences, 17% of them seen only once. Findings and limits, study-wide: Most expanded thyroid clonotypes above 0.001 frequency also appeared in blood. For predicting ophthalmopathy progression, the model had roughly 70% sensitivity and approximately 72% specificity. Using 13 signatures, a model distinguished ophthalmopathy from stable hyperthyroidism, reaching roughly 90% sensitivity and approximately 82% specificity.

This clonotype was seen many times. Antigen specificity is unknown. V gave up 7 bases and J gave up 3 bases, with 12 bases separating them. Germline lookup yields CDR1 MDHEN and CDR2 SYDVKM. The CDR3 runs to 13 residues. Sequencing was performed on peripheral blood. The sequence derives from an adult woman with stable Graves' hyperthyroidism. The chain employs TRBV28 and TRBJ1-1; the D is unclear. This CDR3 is CASTKGVDTEAFF. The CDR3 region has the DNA TGTGCCAGCACCAAGGGAGTCGACACTGAAGCTTTCTTT.